The present T cell receptor (beta chain) was sequenced within a study of cytomegalovirus exposure and HLA in healthy donors. Amplification used 60 Vbeta primers and 13 Jbeta primers. The method was immunoSEQ multiplex PCR; TCRdb's version includes in-frame clones alone and lacks a portion of them. The sample has about 160,000 clones, 77% seen once. Germline CDR1 SGHDT, CDR2 YYEEEE. J was trimmed by 10 bases and V by 1 base; bases with no gene match: 1. The CDR3 runs to 12 residues. All the people who gave samples were healthy bone marrow donors. This clonotype was obtained from a man between 45 and 60 years old in good health and CMV-seropositive. The rearrangement joins TRBV5-6 to TRBJ2-1; 8 bases are a match to TRBD2. Sequenced sample: PBMCs. The CDR3 bases are TGTGCCAGCAGCTTGATAGCGGGGGAGCAGTTCTTC. Translation: CASSLIAGEQFF.